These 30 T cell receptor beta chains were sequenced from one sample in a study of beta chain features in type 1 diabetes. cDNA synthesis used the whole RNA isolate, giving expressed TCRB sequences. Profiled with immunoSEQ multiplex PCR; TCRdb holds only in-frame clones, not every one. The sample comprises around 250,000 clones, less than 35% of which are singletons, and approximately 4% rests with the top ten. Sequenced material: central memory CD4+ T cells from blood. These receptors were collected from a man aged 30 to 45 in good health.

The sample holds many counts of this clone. The CDR3: CASSSRDRVGNIQYF. CDR3 sequence (DNA): TGTGCCAGCAGTAGCCGGGACAGGGTCGGAAACATTCAGTACTTC. J is TRBJ2-4 and V is TRBV28, with 9 bases aligning to TRBD1. V lost 5 bases to trimming and J lost 6 bases; unmatched junction nucleotides: 8. Germline V gives CDR1 MDHEN, CDR2 SYDVKM. The CDR3 consists of 15 residues.

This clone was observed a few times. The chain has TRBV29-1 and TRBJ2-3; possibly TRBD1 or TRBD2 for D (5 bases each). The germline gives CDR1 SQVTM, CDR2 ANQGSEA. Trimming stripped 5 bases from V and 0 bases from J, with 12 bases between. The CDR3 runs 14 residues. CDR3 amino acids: CSVTAGASTDTQYF. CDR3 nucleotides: TGCAGCGTTACTGCCGGGGCCAGCACAGATACGCAGTATTTT.

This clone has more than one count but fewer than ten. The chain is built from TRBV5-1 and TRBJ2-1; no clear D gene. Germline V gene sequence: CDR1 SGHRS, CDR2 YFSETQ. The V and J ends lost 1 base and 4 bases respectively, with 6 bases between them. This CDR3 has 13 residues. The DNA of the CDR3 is TGCGCCAGCAGCTTGAACTCATACAATGAGCAGTTCTTC. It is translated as CASSLNSYNEQFF.

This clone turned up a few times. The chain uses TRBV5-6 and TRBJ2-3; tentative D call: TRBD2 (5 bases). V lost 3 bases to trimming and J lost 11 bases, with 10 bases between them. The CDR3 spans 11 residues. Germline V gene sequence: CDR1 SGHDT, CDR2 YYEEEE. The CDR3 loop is CASSSLEEQYF. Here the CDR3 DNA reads TGTGCCAGCAGCTCCTTGGAGGAGCAGTATTTT.

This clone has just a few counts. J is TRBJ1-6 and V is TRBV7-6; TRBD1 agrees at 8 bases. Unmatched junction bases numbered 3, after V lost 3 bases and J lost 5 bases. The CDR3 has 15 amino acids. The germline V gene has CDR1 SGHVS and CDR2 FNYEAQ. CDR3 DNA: TGTGCCAGCAGCTTCGGACAGGGCGATAATTCACCCCTCCACTTT. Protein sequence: CASSFGQGDNSPLHF.

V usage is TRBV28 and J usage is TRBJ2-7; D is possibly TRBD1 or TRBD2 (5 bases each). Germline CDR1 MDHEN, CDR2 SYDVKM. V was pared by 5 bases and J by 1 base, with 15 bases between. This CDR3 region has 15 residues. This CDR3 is CASSRAGTVSYEQYF. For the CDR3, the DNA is TGTGCCAGCAGTCGAGCCGGGACGGTTTCCTACGAGCAGTACTTC.

CDR3 in DNA: TGCGCCAGCAGGTCCGGACAGGAGAGCTCCTACGAGCAGTACTTC. Translating it yields CASRSGQESSYEQYF. This chain links TRBV5-1 with TRBJ2-7; TRBD1 matches at 7 bases. This CDR3 comprises 15 residues. Germline V gives CDR1 SGHRS, CDR2 YFSETQ. Trimming cost V 5 bases and J 0 bases; bases outside gene matches: 8.

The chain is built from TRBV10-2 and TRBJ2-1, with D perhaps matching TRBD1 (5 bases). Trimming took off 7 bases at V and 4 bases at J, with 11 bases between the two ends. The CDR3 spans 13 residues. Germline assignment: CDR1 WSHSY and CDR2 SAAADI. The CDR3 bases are TGCGCCAGCAATATAGACAGTTACAATGAGCAGTTCTTC. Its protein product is CASNIDSYNEQFF.

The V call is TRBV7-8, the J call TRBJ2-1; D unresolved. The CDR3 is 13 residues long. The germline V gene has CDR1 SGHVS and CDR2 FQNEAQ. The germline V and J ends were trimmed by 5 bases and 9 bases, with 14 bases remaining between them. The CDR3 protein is CASSPQSGFEQFF. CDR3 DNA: TGTGCCAGCAGCCCCCAATCGGGCTTTGAGCAGTTCTTC.

CDR3 residues: CASSEAKGIGTEAFF. The CDR3 region has the DNA TGTGCCAGCAGTGAAGCGAAGGGGATAGGCACTGAAGCTTTCTTT. The rearrangement uses TRBV2 and TRBJ1-1, with TRBD1 as a possible D gene (5 bases). Germline CDR1 and CDR2: SNHLY and FYNNEI. This CDR3 is 15 amino acids long. Trimming removed 0 bases at V and 4 bases at J, with 12 bases between.

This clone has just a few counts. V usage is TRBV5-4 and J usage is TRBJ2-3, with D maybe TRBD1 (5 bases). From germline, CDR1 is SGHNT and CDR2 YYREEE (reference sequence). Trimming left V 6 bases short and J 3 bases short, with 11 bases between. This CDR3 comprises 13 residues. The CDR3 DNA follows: TGTGCCAGCAAAGATGGGGCTACAGATACGCAGTATTTT. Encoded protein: CASKDGATDTQYF.

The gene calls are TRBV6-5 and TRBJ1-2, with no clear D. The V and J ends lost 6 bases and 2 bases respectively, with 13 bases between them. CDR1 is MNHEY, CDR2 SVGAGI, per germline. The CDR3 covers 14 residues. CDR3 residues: CASSPPGGNYGYTF. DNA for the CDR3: TGTGCCAGCAGCCCCCCTGGAGGGAACTATGGCTACACCTTC.

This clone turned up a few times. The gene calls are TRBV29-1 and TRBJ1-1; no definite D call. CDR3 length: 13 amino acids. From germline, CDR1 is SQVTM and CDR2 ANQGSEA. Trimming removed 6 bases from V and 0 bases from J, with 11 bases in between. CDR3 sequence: CSVGNRLNTEAFF. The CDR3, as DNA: TGCAGCGTAGGTAACCGCCTGAACACTGAAGCTTTCTTT.

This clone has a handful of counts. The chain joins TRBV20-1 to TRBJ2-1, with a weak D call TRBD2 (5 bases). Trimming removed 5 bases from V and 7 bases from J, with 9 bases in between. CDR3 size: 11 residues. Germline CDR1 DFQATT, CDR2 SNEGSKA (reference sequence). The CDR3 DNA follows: TGCAGTGCTTCCTCGGGGAATGAGCAGTTCTTC. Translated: CSASSGNEQFF.

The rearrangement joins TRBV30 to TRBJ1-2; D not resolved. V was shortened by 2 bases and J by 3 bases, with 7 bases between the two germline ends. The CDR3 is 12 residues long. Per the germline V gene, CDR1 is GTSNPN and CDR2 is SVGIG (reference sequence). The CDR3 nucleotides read TGTGCCTGGAGTCCCGGGGACTATGGCTACACCTTC. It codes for CAWSPGDYGYTF.

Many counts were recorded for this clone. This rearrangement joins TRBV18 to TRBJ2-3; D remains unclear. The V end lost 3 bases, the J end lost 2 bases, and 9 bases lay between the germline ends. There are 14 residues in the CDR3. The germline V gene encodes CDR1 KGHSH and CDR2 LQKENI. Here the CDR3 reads CASSPPTDTDTQYF. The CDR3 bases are TGTGCCAGCTCACCGCCGACCGACACAGATACGCAGTATTTT.

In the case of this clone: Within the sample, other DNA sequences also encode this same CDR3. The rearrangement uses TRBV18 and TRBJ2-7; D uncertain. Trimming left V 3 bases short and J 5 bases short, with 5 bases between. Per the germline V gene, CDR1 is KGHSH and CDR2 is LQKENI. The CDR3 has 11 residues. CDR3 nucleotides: TGTGCCAGCTCACCGAAAGACGAGCAGTACTTC. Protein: CASSPKDEQYF.

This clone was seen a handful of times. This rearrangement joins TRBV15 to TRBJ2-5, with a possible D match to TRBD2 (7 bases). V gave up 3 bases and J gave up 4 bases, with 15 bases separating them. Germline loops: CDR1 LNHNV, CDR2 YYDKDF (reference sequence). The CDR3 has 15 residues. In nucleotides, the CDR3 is TGTGCCACCAGCAGCGGAGGGGGGGCGGCAGAGACCCAGTACTTC. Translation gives CATSSGGGAAETQYF.

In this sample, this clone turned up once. For the CDR3, the DNA is TGTGCCAGCAGCCATGAGACTAGGGATTTGAGTGAGCAGTTCTTC. It is translated as CASSHETRDLSEQFF. The chain has TRBV7-9 and TRBJ2-1; the D gene is possibly TRBD2 (6 bases). The CDR3 covers 15 residues. Trimming pared 5 bases from V and 9 bases from J, leaving 20 bases between. Germline CDR1 and CDR2: SEHNR and FQNEAQ (reference sequence).

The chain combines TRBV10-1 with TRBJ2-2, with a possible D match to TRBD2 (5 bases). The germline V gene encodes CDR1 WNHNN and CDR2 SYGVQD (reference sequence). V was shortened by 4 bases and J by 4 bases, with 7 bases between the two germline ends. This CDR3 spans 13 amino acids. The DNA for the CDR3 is TGCGCCAGCAGTGCCGAGGGCACCGGGGAGCTGTTTTTT. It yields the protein CASSAEGTGELFF.

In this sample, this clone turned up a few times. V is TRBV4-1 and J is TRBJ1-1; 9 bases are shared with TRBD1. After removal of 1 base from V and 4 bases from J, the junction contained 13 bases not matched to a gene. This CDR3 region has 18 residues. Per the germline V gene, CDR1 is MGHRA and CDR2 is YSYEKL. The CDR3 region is CASSQVPLGTGSVTEAFF. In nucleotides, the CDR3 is TGCGCCAGCAGCCAAGTCCCATTAGGGACAGGGAGTGTCACTGAAGCTTTCTTT.

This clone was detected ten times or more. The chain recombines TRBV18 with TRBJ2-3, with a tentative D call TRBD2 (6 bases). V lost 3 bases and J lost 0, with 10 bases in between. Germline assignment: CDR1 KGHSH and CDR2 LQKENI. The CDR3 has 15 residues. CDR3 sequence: CASSPRGTSTDTQYF. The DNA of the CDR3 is TGTGCCAGCTCACCGCGGGGTACTAGCACAGATACGCAGTATTTT.

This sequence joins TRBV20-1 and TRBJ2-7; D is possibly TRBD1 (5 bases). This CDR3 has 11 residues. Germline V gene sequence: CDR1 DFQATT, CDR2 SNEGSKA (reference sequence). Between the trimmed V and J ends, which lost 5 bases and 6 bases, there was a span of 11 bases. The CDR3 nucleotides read TGCAGTGCTTATCAGGGCAGCGAGCAGTACTTC. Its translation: CSAYQGSEQYF.

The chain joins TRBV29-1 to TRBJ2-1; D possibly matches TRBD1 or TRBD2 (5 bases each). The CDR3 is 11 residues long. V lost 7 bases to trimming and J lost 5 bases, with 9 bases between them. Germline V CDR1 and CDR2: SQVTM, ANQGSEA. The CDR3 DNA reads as TGCAGCGGGGACGGGCACAATGAGCAGTTCTTC. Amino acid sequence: CSGDGHNEQFF.

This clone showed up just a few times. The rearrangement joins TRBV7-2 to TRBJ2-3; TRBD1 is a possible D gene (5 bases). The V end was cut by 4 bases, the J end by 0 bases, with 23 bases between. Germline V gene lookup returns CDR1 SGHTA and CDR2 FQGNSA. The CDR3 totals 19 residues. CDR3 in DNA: TGTGCCAGCAGCTCCGCTGCGCGTGGGGCCGCGAGAAGCACAGATACGCAGTATTTT. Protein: CASSSAARGAARSTDTQYF.

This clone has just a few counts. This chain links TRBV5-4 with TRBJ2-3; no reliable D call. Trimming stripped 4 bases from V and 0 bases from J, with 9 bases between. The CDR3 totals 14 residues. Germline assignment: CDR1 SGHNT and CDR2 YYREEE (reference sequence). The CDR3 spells CASSVKTSTDTQYF. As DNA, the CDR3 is TGTGCCAGCAGCGTGAAGACTAGCACAGATACGCAGTATTTT.

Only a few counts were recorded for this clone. This chain's CDR3 is CASSTGQAITDTQYF. The DNA of the CDR3 is TGTGCCAGTAGTACCGGACAGGCGATAACAGATACGCAGTATTTT. V gene TRBV19 combines with J gene TRBJ2-3; 7 nucleotides match TRBD1. The V gene's germline CDR1 is LNHDA and CDR2 SQIVND (reference sequence). V dropped 4 bases and J dropped 3; count of bases not matched to a gene: 7. The CDR3 loop spans 15 amino acids.

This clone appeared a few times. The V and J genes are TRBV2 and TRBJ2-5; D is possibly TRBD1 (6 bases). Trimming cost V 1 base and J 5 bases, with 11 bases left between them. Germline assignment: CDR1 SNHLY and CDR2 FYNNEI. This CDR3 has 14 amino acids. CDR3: CASSEGWTVETQYF. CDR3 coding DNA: TGTGCCAGCAGTGAAGGTTGGACAGTGGAGACCCAGTACTTC.

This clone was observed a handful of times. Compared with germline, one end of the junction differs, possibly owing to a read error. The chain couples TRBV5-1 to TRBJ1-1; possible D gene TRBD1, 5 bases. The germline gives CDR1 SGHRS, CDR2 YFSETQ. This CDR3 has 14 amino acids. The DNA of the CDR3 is TGTGCCAGCATCCAAAGAGCAGGGAGCACTGAAGCTTTCTTT. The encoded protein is CASIQRAGSTEAFF.

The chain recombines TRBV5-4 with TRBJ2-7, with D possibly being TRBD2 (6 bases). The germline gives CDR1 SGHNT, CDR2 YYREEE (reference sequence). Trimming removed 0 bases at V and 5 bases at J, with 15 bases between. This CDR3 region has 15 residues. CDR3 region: CASSLDPRDSHEQYF. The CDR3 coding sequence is TGTGCCAGCAGCTTGGACCCGCGGGATTCTCACGAGCAGTACTTC.